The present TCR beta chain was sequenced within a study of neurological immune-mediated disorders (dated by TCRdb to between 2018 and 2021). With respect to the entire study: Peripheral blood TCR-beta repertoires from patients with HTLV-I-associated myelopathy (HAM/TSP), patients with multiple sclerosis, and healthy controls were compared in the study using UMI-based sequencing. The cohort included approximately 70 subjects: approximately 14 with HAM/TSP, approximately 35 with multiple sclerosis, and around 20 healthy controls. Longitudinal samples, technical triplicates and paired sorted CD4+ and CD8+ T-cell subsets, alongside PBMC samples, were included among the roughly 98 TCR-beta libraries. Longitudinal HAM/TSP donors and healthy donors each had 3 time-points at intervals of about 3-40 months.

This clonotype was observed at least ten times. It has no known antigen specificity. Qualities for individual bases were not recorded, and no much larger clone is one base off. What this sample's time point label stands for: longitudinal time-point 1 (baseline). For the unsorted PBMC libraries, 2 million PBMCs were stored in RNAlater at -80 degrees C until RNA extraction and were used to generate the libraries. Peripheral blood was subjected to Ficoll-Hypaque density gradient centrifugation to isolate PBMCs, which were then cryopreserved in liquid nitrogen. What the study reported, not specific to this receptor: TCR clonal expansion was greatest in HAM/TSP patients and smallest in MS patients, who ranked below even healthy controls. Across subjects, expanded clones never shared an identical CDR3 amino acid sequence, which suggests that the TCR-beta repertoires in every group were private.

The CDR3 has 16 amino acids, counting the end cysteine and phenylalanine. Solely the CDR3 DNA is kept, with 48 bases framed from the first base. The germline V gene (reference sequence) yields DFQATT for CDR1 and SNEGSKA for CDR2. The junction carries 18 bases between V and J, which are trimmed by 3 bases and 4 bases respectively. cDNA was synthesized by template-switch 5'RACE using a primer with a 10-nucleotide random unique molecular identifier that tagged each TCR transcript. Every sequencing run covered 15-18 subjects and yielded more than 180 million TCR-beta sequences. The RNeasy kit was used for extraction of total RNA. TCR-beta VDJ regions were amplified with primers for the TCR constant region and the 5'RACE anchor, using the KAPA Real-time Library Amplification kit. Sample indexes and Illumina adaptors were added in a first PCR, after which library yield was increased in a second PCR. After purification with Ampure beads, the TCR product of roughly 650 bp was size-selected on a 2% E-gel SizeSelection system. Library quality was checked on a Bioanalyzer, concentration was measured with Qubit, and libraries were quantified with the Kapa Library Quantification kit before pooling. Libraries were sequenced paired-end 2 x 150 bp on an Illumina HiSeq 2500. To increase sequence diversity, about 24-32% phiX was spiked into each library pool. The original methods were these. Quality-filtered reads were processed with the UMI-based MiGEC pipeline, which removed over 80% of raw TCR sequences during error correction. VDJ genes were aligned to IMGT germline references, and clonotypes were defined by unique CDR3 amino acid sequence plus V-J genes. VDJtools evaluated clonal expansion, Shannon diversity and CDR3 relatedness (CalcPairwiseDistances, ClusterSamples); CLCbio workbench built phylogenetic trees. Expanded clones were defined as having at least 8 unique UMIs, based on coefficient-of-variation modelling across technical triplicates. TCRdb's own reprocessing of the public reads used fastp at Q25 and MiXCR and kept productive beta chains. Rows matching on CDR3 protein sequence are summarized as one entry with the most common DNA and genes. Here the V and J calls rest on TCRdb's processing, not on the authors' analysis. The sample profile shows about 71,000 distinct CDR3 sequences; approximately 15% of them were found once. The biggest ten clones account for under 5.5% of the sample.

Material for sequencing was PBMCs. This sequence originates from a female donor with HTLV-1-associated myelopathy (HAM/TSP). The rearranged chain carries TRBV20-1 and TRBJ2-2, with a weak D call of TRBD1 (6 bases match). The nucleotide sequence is TGCAGTGCTAGGGATTCCGGACAGAGGCCCACCGGGGAGCTGTTTTTT. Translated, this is CSARDSGQRPTGELFF.